Listed here are 30 T cell receptor beta chains from one sample, sequenced in a study of T cell changes during pregnancy in multiple sclerosis. Some clones are missing from TCRdb's copy, which holds only in-frame ones; the method was immunoSEQ multiplex PCR. Among tens of thousands of clones listed, approximately 90% were seen once. This sample comprised peripheral blood, obtained after pregnancy. The receptor set was obtained from a female donor with multiple sclerosis, enrolled in a pregnancy study.

The genes are TRBV7-2 and TRBJ2-7; D might be TRBD2 (7 bases). The germline gives CDR1 SGHTA, CDR2 FQGNSA. This CDR3 region has 16 residues. V was clipped by 1 base and J by 0 bases, with 13 bases between them. The CDR3 sequence is CASSLGRGANSYEQYF. Written as DNA, the CDR3 is TGTGCCAGCAGCTTAGGACGGGGGGCCAACTCCTACGAGCAGTACTTC.

The rearrangement joins TRBV2 to TRBJ1-3, with a possible D match to TRBD1 (5 bases). CDR1 and CDR2 (germline): SNHLY, FYNNEI. The CDR3 is 15 amino acids. The ends were cut back, 6 bases at V and 0 bases at J, with 12 bases in the middle. For the CDR3, the DNA is TGTGCCAGCAGGCGGGACCTTCCCTCTGGAAACACCATATATTTT. This codes for CASRRDLPSGNTIYF.

This clone was seen once. J is TRBJ2-1 and V is TRBV7-2; 13 nucleotides line up with TRBD2. CDR3 length: 15 residues. Per germline, CDR1 SGHTA and CDR2 FQGNSA. J was trimmed by 8 bases and V by 5 bases; bases with no gene match: 6. In nucleotides, the CDR3 is TGTGCCAGCAGCCTTACTAGCGGGGGGGCCCATGAGCAGTTCTTC. This sequence encodes CASSLTSGGAHEQFF. Filled out from reference TRBV7-2 and TRBJ2-1, the complete variable domain reads GAGVSQSPSNKVTEKGKDVELRCDPISGHTALYWYRQSLGQGLEFLIYFQGNSAPDKSGLPSDRFSAERTGGSVSTLTIQRTQQEDSAVYLCASSLTSGGAHEQFFGPGTRLTVL.

This clone was seen more than once but under ten times. V usage is TRBV6-5 and J usage is TRBJ2-2; possible D gene TRBD2, 5 bases. V shed 2 bases and J shed 5 bases, with 6 bases lying between them. Germline-derived CDR1 and CDR2 are MNHEY and SVGAGI. This CDR3 comprises 13 residues. The CDR3 loop is CASSYGETGELFF. DNA for the CDR3: TGTGCCAGCAGTTACGGGGAGACCGGGGAGCTGTTTTTT.

The chain joins TRBV5-6 to TRBJ2-7, with 10 bases lining up with TRBD1. The trim removed 7 bases at V and 7 bases at J, leaving 8 bases unmatched. Germline V gene lookup returns CDR1 SGHDT and CDR2 YYEEEE. The CDR3 runs to 13 residues. CDR3 protein: CASRRQGAGEQYF. The CDR3 DNA follows: TGTGCCAGCCGGAGACAGGGGGCTGGGGAGCAGTACTTC.

A remark on this clone: An end of the junction differs from the germline gene, which may be a read error. This chain uses TRBV7-6 with TRBJ2-3, with D tentatively TRBD1 (6 bases). In germline, CDR1 is SGHVS, CDR2 FNYEAQ. This CDR3 is built from 15 residues. The CDR3 here is CASTSVFGGTDTQYF. CDR3 nucleotide sequence: TGTGCCAGCACCTCCGTATTTGGGGGCACCGATACGCAGTATTTT.

The genes are TRBV19 and TRBJ1-1; D is perhaps TRBD1 (6 bases). The CDR3 has 13 residues. Germline lookup yields CDR1 LNHDA and CDR2 SQIVND (reference sequence). Trimming removed 8 bases at V and 4 bases at J, with 14 bases between. The CDR3: CASGTPTFTEAFF. Here the CDR3 DNA reads TGTGCCAGTGGGACACCGACGTTCACTGAAGCTTTCTTT.

The V and J genes are TRBV6-6 and TRBJ2-7; tentatively, D is TRBD1 (6 bases). With 5 bases removed from V and 3 bases from J, the gap between germline ends came to 17 bases. The CDR3 sequence is 15 residues long. Germline V gives CDR1 MNHNY, CDR2 SVGAGI (reference sequence). CDR3 coding DNA: TGTGCCAGCAGTCTACAGGGTCTCCAAGGCTACGAGCAGTACTTC. This gives the protein CASSLQGLQGYEQYF.

The gene calls are TRBV9 and TRBJ1-2; a weak D match, TRBD1 (6 bases). The CDR3 loop spans 15 amino acids. Trimming pared 3 bases from V and 3 bases from J, leaving 15 bases between. The V gene's germline CDR1 is SGDLS and CDR2 YYNGEE. The CDR3 DNA sequence: TGTGCCAGCAGCGAGAGGGGGGGAGATGACTATGGCTACACCTTC. It is translated as CASSERGGDDYGYTF. The entire variable domain, with the rest obtained from reference TRBV9 and TRBJ1-2, is as follows: DSGVTQTPKHLITATGQRVTLRCSPRSGDLSVYWYQQSLDQGLQFLIQYYNGEERAKGNILERFSAQQFPDLHSELNLSSLELGDSALYFCASSERGGDDYGYTFGSGTRLTVV.

The chain has TRBV27 and TRBJ1-2; no clear D. Deletions cut 2 bases from V and 8 bases from J, with 15 bases between. The CDR3 sequence is 14 residues long. Germline assignment: CDR1 MNHEY and CDR2 SMNVEV (reference sequence). CDR3 region: CASSLNPATGGYTF. CDR3 bases: TGTGCCAGCAGTTTAAACCCGGCCACGGGAGGCTACACCTTC.

The table lists this clone with a count of one. The chain combines TRBV5-1 with TRBJ1-1; D is perhaps TRBD1 (6 bases). V was trimmed by 4 bases and J by 7 bases, leaving 23 bases between them. The V gene's germline CDR1 is SGHRS and CDR2 YFSETQ. The CDR3 runs 16 residues. The CDR3 DNA is TGCGCCAGCAGCCCCGGCAGTCGGGCAGGGGTTGGTGAAGCTTTCTTT. It specifies CASSPGSRAGVGEAFF.

V is TRBV5-1 and J is TRBJ2-4; a possible D gene is TRBD1 (6 bases). Germline values: CDR1 SGHRS, CDR2 YFSETQ. Trimming left V 9 bases short and J 5 bases short, with 18 bases between. CDR3 size: 14 residues. The DNA for the CDR3 is TGCGCCACAAGCCCGCAGGGGCAAGAAAACATTCAGTACTTC. Its protein product is CATSPQGQENIQYF.

The chain uses TRBV9 and TRBJ2-5, with a tentative D call TRBD2 (6 bases). The germline V gene has CDR1 SGDLS and CDR2 YYNGEE. This CDR3 has 14 amino acids. Trimming stripped 2 bases from V and 4 bases from J, with 12 bases between. The CDR3: CASSVGRGGETQYF. The DNA of the CDR3 is TGTGCCAGCAGCGTCGGGCGGGGAGGAGAGACCCAGTACTTC. Using reference TRBV9 and TRBJ2-5 for the parts outside the CDR3, the full variable domain is DSGVTQTPKHLITATGQRVTLRCSPRSGDLSVYWYQQSLDQGLQFLIQYYNGEERAKGNILERFSAQQFPDLHSELNLSSLELGDSALYFCASSVGRGGETQYFGPGTRLLVL.

This clone appeared once. V and J are TRBV9 and TRBJ2-1; TRBD2 aligns across 10 bases. J lost 6 bases, V lost 2 bases, and 8 bases had no gene match. The CDR3 covers 16 residues. The germline gives CDR1 SGDLS, CDR2 YYNGEE. CDR3 DNA: TGTGCCAGCAGCGTGAGGGTAAGCGGGGGGGCCAATGAGCAGTTCTTC. It translates to CASSVRVSGGANEQFF.

The chain couples TRBV15 to TRBJ1-1; 7 nucleotides match TRBD1. The junction had 10 bases not matched to a gene; V was cut back by 1 base and J by 11 bases. Per germline, CDR1 LNHNV and CDR2 YYDKDF (reference sequence). CDR3 length: 14 amino acids. The CDR3 coding sequence is TGTGCCACCAGCAGAGGACAGGGAGAGGGACTGGCTTTCTTT. Translating gives CATSRGQGEGLAFF. Combining the CDR3 with reference TRBV15 and TRBJ1-1 gives the whole variable domain DAMVIQNPRYQVTQFGKPVTLSCSQTLNHNVMYWYQQKSSQAPKLLFHYYDKDFNNEADTPDNFQSRRPNTSFCFLDIRSPGLGDTAMYLCATSRGQGEGLAFFGQGTRLTVV.

The rearrangement links TRBV28 to TRBJ1-5; TRBD1 agrees at 8 bases. V shed 6 bases and J 2 bases; nucleotides not matched to a gene: 9. Germline-derived CDR1 and CDR2 are MDHEN and SYDVKM. The CDR3 consists of 16 residues. CDR3 sequence (DNA): TGTGCCAGCAGGCCCAGTCCGGGACAGGGCAATCAGCCCCAGCATTTT. This codes for CASRPSPGQGNQPQHF.

The chain has TRBV4-3 and TRBJ1-4, with D unclear. The V gene lost 2 bases and the J gene lost 0 bases, with 13 bases spanning the gap. The CDR3 loop spans 17 amino acids. Germline V gene sequence: CDR1 LGHNA, CDR2 YSLEER. The CDR3, as DNA: TGCGCCAGCAGCCAATTGGAACAGCTTGCAACTAATGAAAAACTGTTTTTT. This sequence encodes CASSQLEQLATNEKLFF.

V is TRBV7-6 and J is TRBJ2-7; possible D gene TRBD2, 5 bases. V lost 5 bases, J lost 6 bases, and 20 bases lay in between. Germline loops: CDR1 SGHVS, CDR2 FNYEAQ. The CDR3 extends over 15 amino acids. This chain's CDR3 is CASSLHPNKGGEQYF. The CDR3 nucleotides are TGTGCCAGCAGCCTCCACCCGAACAAAGGAGGCGAGCAGTACTTC.

This chain joins TRBV7-3 and TRBJ2-3; a possible D gene is TRBD1 (6 bases). Looked up from germline, CDR1 is SGHTA and CDR2 is FQGTGA. CDR3 length: 17 amino acids. The V end lost 3 bases, the J end lost 2 bases, and 18 bases lay between the germline ends. CDR3 residues: CASSFHPRQADTDTQYF. For the CDR3, the DNA is TGTGCCAGCAGCTTCCACCCGAGACAGGCAGACACAGATACGCAGTATTTT.

CDR3 nucleotides: TGCAGCGTGGAACAGGGGGTGAACACTGAAGCTTTCTTT. It is translated as CSVEQGVNTEAFF. The V and J genes are TRBV29-1 and TRBJ1-1, with 8 bases identical to TRBD1. Trimming removed 6 bases from V and 0 bases from J; junction bases left unmatched: 3. CDR3 length: 13 amino acids. The V gene's germline CDR1 is SQVTM and CDR2 ANQGSEA.

This chain uses TRBV5-1 with TRBJ2-5; 8 nucleotides line up with TRBD1. V shed 3 bases, J shed 5 bases, and the junction held 3 bases outside the gene matches. Germline V gene sequence: CDR1 SGHRS, CDR2 YFSETQ. CDR3 length equals 13 residues. The CDR3 DNA reads as TGCGCCAGCAGCTCAGGGGGCTTGGAGACCCAGTACTTC. Its protein is CASSSGGLETQYF.

V is TRBV2 and J is TRBJ1-2, with 8 bases matching TRBD1. Germline-derived CDR1 and CDR2 are SNHLY and FYNNEI. This CDR3 is 14 amino acids long. The V gene end was trimmed by 4 bases and the J gene end by 2 bases; junction bases not matched to a gene: 3. The CDR3 sequence: CASSATGGNYGYTF. DNA of the CDR3: TGTGCCAGCAGTGCCACAGGGGGAAACTATGGCTACACCTTC.

The chain recombines TRBV5-6 with TRBJ1-1, with 9 bases fitting TRBD1. In germline, CDR1 is SGHDT, CDR2 YYEEEE. V dropped 0 bases and J dropped 7; count of bases not matched to a gene: 7. There are 15 residues in the CDR3. The CDR3 DNA sequence: TGTGCCAGCAGCTTGGTCGGGGGGACAGGGAGTGAAGCTTTCTTT. This codes for CASSLVGGTGSEAFF.

V usage is TRBV28 and J usage is TRBJ2-7; 9 nucleotides align to TRBD1. The junction had 6 bases not matched to a gene; V was cut back by 4 bases and J by 2 bases. The germline CDR1 and CDR2 sequences are MDHEN and SYDVKM. The CDR3 runs 15 residues. CDR3 residues: CASSSSGTGTYEQYF. In nucleotides, the CDR3 is TGTGCCAGCAGTTCCTCCGGGACAGGGACCTACGAGCAGTACTTC.

The V gene is TRBV7-3, the J gene TRBJ1-1, with unresolved D. V lost 7 bases to trimming and J lost 8 bases, with 17 bases between them. The CDR3 is 13 residues long. Germline loops: CDR1 SGHTA, CDR2 FQGTGA. The CDR3 loop reads CASTPDPGREAFF. In nucleotides, the CDR3 is TGTGCCAGCACCCCCGATCCCGGGAGAGAAGCTTTCTTT.

As concerns this clone: A read error may produce the germline difference seen at one junction end. The V and J genes are TRBV7-2 and TRBJ1-5; 7 bases fit TRBD1. The germline V gene has CDR1 SGHTA and CDR2 FQGNSA. The CDR3 loop spans 14 amino acids. CDR3 sequence reads: CANSLRGQGQPQHF. In DNA, the CDR3 is TGTGCCAACAGCTTAAGGGGGCAGGGGCAGCCCCAGCATTTT.

The chain has TRBV5-1 and TRBJ1-1, with D possibly TRBD1 on 6 matching bases. Trimming left V 6 bases short and J 1 base short, with 13 bases between. CDR3 length: 14 amino acids. Per the germline V gene, CDR1 is SGHRS and CDR2 is YFSETQ. The CDR3 DNA reads TGCGCCAGCACCAGGGGAGTCCCGAACACTGAAGCTTTCTTT. Its translation is CASTRGVPNTEAFF.

The chain carries TRBV16 and TRBJ2-7, with TRBD2 identical over 7 bases. The trim removed 3 bases at V and 3 bases at J, leaving 11 bases unmatched. The CDR3 length is 16 residues. CDR1 and CDR2 from the germline V gene are KGHSY and FQNENV. CDR3 region: CASSHREAGRGYEQYF. DNA of the CDR3: TGTGCCAGCAGCCACCGGGAGGCAGGGAGGGGCTACGAGCAGTACTTC.

Here the CDR3 DNA reads TGCGCCAGCAGCTCTCAGGGGACAGGGGTTTCCTACGAGCAGTACTTC. Protein: CASSSQGTGVSYEQYF. This rearrangement joins TRBV5-1 to TRBJ2-7; 10 bases map to TRBD1. The CDR3 runs to 16 residues. Germline CDR1 reads SGHRS; CDR2 reads YFSETQ. Germline trimming cut 3 bases from V and 1 base from J; bases unmatched to any gene: 7.

This clone was observed a few times. This rearrangement joins TRBV6-5 to TRBJ2-3; 9 bases match TRBD1. Trimming took 6 bases from V and 8 from J; bases not matched to a gene: 9. The V gene's germline CDR1 is MNHEY and CDR2 SVGAGI. This CDR3 region has 14 residues. The CDR3 region is CASSQGTGWSTQYF. CDR3 bases: TGTGCCAGCAGCCAAGGGACAGGGTGGAGTACGCAGTATTTT.